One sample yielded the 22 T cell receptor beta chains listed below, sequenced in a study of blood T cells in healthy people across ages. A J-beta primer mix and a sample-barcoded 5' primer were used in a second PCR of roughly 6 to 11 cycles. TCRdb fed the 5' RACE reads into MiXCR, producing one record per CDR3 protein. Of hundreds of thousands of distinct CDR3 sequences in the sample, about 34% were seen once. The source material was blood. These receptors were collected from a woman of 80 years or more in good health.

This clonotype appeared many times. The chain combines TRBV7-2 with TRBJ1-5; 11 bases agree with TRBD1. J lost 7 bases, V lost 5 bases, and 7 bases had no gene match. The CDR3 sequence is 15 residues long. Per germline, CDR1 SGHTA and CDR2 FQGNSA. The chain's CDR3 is CASSLGTGGTQPQHF. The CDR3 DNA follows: TGTGCCAGCAGCCTAGGGACAGGGGGTACCCAGCCCCAGCATTTT.

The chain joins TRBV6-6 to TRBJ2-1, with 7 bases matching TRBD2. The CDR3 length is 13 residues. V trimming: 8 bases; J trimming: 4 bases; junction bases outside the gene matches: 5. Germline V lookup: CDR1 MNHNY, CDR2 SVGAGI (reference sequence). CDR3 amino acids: CASAKAGYNEQFF. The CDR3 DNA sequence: TGTGCCAGCGCCAAAGCGGGGTACAATGAGCAGTTCTTC.

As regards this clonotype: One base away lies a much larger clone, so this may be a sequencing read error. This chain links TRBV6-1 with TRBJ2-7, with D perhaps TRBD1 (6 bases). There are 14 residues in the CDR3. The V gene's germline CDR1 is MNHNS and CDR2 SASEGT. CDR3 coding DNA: TGTGCCAGCGGTGAAGGCGGACAGACCTACGAGCAGTACTTC. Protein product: CASGEGGQTYEQYF.

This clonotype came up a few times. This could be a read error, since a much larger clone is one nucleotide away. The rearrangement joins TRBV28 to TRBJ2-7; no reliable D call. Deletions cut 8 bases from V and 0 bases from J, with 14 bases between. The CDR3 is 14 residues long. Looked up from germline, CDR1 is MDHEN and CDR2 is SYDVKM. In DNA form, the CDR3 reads TGTGCCAGCCGGCTCGGCTGGACCTCCTACGAGCAGTACTTC. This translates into CASRLGWTSYEQYF.

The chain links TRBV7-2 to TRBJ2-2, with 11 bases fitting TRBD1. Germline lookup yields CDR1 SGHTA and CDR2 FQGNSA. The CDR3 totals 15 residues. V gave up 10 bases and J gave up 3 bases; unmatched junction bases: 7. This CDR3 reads CATEPGQGDTGELFF. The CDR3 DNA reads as TGTGCCACTGAGCCGGGACAGGGGGACACCGGGGAGCTGTTTTTT. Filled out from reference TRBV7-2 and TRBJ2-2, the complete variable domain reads GAGVSQSPSNKVTEKGKDVELRCDPISGHTALYWYRQSLGQGLEFLIYFQGNSAPDKSGLPSDRFSAERTGGSVSTLTIQRTQQEDSAVYLCATEPGQGDTGELFFGEGSRLTVL.

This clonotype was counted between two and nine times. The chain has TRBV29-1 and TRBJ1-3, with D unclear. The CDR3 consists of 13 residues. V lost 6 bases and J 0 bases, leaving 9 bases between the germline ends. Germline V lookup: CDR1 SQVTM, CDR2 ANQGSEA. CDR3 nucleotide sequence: TGCAGCGTCCCGGGGTTCTCTGGAAACACCATATATTTT. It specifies CSVPGFSGNTIYF.

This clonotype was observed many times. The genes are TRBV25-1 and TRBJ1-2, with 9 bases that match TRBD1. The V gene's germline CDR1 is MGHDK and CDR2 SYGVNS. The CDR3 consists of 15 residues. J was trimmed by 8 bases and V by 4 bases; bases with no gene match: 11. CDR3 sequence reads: CASSGTGTGISGYTF. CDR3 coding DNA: TGTGCCAGCAGTGGGACCGGGACAGGGATAAGCGGCTACACCTTC.

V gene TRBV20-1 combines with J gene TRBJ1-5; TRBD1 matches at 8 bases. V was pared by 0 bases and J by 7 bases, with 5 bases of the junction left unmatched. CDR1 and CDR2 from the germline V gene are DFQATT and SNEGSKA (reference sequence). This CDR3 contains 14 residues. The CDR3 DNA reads TGCAGTGCTAGAGAACAGGGGGTGCGGCAGCCCCAGCATTTT. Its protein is CSAREQGVRQPQHF.

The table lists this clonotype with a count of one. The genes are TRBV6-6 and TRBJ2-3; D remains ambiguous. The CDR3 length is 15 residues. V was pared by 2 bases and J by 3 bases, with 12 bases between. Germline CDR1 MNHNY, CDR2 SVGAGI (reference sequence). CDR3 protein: CASSYAAVGTDTQYF. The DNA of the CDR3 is TGTGCCAGCAGTTACGCGGCAGTCGGGACAGATACGCAGTATTTT.

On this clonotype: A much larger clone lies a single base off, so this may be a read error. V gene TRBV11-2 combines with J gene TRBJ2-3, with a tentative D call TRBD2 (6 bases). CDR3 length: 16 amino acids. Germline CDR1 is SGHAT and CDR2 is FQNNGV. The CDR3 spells CASSSRVGGVRDAQYF. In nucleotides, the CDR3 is TGTGCCAGCAGCTCCCGGGTCGGCGGGGTGAGAGATGCGCAGTATTTT.

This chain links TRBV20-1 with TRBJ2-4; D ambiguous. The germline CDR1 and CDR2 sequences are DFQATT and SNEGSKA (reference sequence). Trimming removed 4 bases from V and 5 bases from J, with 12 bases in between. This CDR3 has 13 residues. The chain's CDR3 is CSATQPIENIQYF. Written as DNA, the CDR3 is TGCAGTGCTACCCAACCCATAGAAAACATTCAGTACTTC.

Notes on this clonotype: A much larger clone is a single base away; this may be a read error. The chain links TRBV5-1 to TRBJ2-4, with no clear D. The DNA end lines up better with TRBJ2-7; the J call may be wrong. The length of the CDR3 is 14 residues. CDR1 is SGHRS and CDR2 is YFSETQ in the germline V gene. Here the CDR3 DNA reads TGCGCCAGCAGCCACGGACGGGCTCCCTACGAGCAGTACTTC. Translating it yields CASSHGRAPYEQYF.

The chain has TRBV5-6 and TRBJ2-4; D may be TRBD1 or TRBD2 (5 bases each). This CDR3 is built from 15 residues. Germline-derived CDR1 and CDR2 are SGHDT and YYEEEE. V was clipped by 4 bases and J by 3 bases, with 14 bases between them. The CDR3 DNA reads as TGTGCCAGCAGCCTCGGCAGGGACGGCAAAAACATTCAGTACTTC. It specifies CASSLGRDGKNIQYF.

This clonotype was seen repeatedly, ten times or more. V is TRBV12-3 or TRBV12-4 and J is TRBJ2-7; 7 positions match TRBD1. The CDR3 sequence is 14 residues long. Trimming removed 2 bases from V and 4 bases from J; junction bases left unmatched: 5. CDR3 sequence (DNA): TGTGCCAGCAGTTTATACAGGGGCGGTTACGAGCAGTACTTC. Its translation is CASSLYRGGYEQYF.

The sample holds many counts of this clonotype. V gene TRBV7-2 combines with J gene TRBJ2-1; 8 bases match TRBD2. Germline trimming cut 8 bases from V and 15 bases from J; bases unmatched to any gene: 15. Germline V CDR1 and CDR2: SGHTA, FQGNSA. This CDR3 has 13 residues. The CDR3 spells CASSTPGGPAPFF. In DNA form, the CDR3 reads TGTGCCAGCTCAACACCGGGGGGGCCTGCCCCGTTCTTC.

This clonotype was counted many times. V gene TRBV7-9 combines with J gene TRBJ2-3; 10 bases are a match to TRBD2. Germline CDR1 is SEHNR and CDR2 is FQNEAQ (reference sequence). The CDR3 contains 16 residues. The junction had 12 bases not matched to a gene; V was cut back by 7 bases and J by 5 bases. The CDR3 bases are TGTGCCAGCACCGAAAGCGGGGGGGCCCCGGGAGATACGCAGTATTTT. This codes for CASTESGGAPGDTQYF.

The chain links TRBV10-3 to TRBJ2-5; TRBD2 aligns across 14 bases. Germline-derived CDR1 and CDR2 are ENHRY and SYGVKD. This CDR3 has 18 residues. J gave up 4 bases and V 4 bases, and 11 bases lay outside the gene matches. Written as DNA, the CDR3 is TGTGCCATCAGTGCTAGACTAGCGGGGGGGCCGGTATCAGAGACCCAGTACTTC. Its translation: CAISARLAGGPVSETQYF.

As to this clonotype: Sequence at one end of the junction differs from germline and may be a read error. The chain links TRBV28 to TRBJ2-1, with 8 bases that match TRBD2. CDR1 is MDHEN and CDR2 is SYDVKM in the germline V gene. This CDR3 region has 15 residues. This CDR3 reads CASRGSGGSYNEQFF. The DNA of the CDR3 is TGTGCCAGCAGAGGAAGCGGGGGCTCCTACAATGAGCAGTTCTTT.

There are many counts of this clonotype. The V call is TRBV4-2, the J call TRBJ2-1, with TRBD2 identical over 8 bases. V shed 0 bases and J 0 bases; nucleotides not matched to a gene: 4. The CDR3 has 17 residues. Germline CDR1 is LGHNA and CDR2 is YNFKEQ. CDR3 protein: CASSQEGSGASYNEQFF. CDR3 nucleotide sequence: TGTGCCAGCAGCCAAGAGGGTAGCGGGGCCTCCTACAATGAGCAGTTCTTC.

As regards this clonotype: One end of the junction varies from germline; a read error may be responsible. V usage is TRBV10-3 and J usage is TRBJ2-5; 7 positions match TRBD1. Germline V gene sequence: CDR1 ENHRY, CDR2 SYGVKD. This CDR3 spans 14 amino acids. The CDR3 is CAISPGQNYNEHNF. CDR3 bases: TGTGCCATCTCTCCGGGACAGAATTACAATGAGCACAACTTC.

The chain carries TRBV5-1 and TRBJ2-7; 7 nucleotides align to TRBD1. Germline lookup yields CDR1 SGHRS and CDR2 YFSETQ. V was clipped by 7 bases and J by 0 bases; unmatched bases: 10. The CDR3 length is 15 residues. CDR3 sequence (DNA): TGCGCCAGCGGCGTGAGGGACAGCAGCTCCTACGAGCAGTACTTC. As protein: CASGVRDSSSYEQYF.

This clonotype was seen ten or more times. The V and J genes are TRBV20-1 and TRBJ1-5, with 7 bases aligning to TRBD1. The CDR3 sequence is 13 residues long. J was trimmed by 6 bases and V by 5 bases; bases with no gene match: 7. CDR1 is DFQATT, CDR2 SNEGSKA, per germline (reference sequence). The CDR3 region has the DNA TGCAGTGCTGGTCAGGGGGAGGGTCAGCCCCAGCATTTT. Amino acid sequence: CSAGQGEGQPQHF.